This T cell receptor (beta chain) was found in a study of shared T cell receptors in the human thymus. Sequencing used immunoSEQ multiplex PCR; TCRdb keeps in-frame clones, though not all of them. The sample contains approximately 660,000 clones, approximately 88% of which appear only once. The same data also contributed to another study, on human thymus T cells. Turning to that study: Donors consisted of healthy Finnish infants (having corrective surgery for congenital heart defects). Thymic material originated from resections removed in the course of corrective heart surgery. Among thymic and blood repertoires, usage of V and J genes appeared biased. Unrelated individuals reportedly shared highly overlapping thymic TCR repertoires.

The TCR comes from a boy in the first two years of life with a congenital heart defect. Sequencing used thymocytes.

CDR3 nucleotide sequence: TGTGCCAGCAGCCGGGGGGGGGCTAACTATGGCTACACCTTC. It is translated as CASSRGGANYGYTF. This sequence joins TRBV27 and TRBJ1-2, with a possible D match to TRBD1 (5 bases). Trimming cost V 6 bases and J 0 bases, with 11 bases left between them. Germline values: CDR1 MNHEY, CDR2 SMNVEV (reference sequence). The CDR3 sequence is 14 residues long.